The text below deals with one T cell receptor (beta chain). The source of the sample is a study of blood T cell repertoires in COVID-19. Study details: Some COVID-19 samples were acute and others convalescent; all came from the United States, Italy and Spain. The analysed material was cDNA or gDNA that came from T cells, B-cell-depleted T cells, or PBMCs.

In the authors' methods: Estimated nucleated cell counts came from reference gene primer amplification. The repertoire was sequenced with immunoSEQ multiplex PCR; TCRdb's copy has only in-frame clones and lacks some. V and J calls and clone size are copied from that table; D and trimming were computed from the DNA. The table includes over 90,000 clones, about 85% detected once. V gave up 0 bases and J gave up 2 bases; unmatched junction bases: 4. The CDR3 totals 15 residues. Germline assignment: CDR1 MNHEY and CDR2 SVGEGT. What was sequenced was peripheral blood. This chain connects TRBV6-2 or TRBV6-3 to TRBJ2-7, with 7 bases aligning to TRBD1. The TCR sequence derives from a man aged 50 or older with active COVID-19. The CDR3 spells CASSYSSTGAYEQYF. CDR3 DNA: TGTGCCAGCAGTTACTCCTCTACAGGGGCCTACGAGCAGTACTTC.